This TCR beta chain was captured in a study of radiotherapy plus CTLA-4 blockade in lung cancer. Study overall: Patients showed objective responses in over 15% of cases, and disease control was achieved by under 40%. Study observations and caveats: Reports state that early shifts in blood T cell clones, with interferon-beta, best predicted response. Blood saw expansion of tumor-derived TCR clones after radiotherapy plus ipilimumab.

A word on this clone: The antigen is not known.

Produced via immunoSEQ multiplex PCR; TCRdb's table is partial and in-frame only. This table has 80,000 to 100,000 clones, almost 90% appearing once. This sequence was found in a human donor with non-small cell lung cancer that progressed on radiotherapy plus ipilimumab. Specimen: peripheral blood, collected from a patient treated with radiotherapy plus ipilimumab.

The CDR3 DNA is TGTGCCAGCAGCGCCACGATTGCGGGGACGGAGACCCAGTACTTC. It translates to CASSATIAGTETQYF. The chain has TRBV9 and TRBJ2-5; D is possibly TRBD2 (6 bases). This CDR3 comprises 15 residues. CDR1 SGDLS and CDR2 YYNGEE come from the germline V gene. V was cut by 3 bases and J by 5 bases, with 17 bases left in between.